This T cell receptor (beta chain) derives from a study of blood T cell repertoires in COVID-19. Across the whole study: Material from acute and convalescent COVID-19 was sourced from the United States, Italy and Spain. Sources were T cells, B-cell-depleted T cells, or PBMCs; the material itself was cDNA or gDNA.

To note about this clone: One end of the junction varies from germline; a read error may be responsible.

Per germline, CDR1 LGHDT and CDR2 YNNKEL (reference sequence). CDR3 size: 18 residues. In the authors' workflow: Amplification of reference gene primers was used by the study to estimate nucleated cell counts. Clones were read by immunoSEQ multiplex PCR, and TCRdb kept only the in-frame ones, dropping some. V, J and clone size were drawn from that table, and D and trimming were deduced from the DNA. The table lists about 230,000 clones, over 70% of them singletons. The V and J genes are TRBV3-1 (or the pseudogene TRBV3-2) and TRBJ1-6, with D unclear. This TCR derives from a man at least 80 years old with acute or convalescent COVID-19. The sequenced material came from peripheral blood. This CDR3 reads CASSDGCPISYINSPLYF. For the CDR3, the DNA is TGTGCCAGCAGCGATGGCTGTCCCATTTCATACATCAATTCACCCCTCTACTTT.